A selection of T cell receptor beta chains follows, all from one sample in a study of cytomegalovirus exposure and HLA in healthy donors. Profiled with immunoSEQ multiplex PCR; TCRdb holds only in-frame clones, not every one. The data show 95,000 to 150,000 clones, with approximately 90% seen just once and approximately 2.1% held by the top ten. The sequenced sample was PBMCs. Receptors originate from a young woman in good health and CMV-seronegative. Both conserved end residues are part of each CDR3. D genes are given only for firm matches. Size is omitted from some rows. Given values are once, few, many or a class for expanded clones.

>TRBV7-6|TRBJ2-1|.|.
TGTGCCAGCGGGGAGGAGCTTAGCTCCTACAATGAGCAGTTCTTC
CASGEELSSYNEQFF
>TRBV10-1|TRBJ1-1|.|.
TGCGCCAGCAGTGATGGCAGAAAGAACACTGAAGCTTTCTTT
CASSDGRKNTEAFF
>TRBV7-6|TRBJ2-3|.|TRBD1
TGTGCCAGCAGCCCACCGGGACAGGGGACAGATACGCAGTATTTT
CASSPPGQGTDTQYF
>TRBV7-3|TRBJ1-4|.|TRBD1
TGTGCCAGCAGCAAAACAGGGGTGGACGAAAAACTGTTTTTT
CASSKTGVDEKLFF
>TRBV27|TRBJ2-7|.|.
TGTGCCAGCACGGGGACTTACGACGAGCAGTACTTC
CASTGTYDEQYF
>TRBV6-1|TRBJ2-7|.|.
TGTGCCAGCAGGGGACACCTGAGGGTGTACGAGCAGTACTTC
CASRGHLRVYEQYF
>TRBV6-5|TRBJ2-7|.|.
TGTGCCAGCAGTTCCAAATCGGGAGCGGCGCAGTACTTC
CASSSKSGAAQYF
>TRBV28|TRBJ1-1|.|.
TGTGCCAGCAGTCGCCCAGTCACGAACACTGAAGCTTTCTTT
CASSRPVTNTEAFF
>TRBV13|TRBJ1-2|.|TRBD1
TGTGCCAGCAGCTTAGGCGCCAGGGGGGACTATGGCTACACCTTC
CASSLGARGDYGYTF
>TRBV28|TRBJ2-5|.|TRBD1
TGTGCCAGCAGTTTAGGGGGACAGGGGAAAGAGACCCAGTACTTC
CASSLGGQGKETQYF
>TRBV5-1|TRBJ1-1|.|TRBD1
TGCGCCAGCAGCCTCCGACAGGGCTGGGTGGAAGCTTTCTTT
CASSLRQGWVEAFF
>TRBV7-2|TRBJ2-2|.|.
TGTGCCAGCAGCCTCCTTATGCGGGGTGGCACCGGGGAGCTGTTTTTT
CASSLLMRGGTGELFF
>TRBV27|TRBJ2-1|.|TRBD2
TGTGCCAGCAGTTTATCGGTGGGACTAGCGGGAGGCGATGAGCAGTTCTTC
CASSLSVGLAGGDEQFF
>TRBV30|TRBJ2-7|.|TRBD2
TGTGCCTGGAGCCCCAGGGGGGGTTGGCTAGCGGGAGGTCACGGCCAACGAGGGCAGTACTTC
CAWSPRGGWLAGGHGQRGQYF
>TRBV7-9|TRBJ1-1|.|.
TGTGCCAGCAGCTCCTCTTCGGGTACTGAAGCTTTCTTT
CASSSSSGTEAFF
>TRBV6-1|TRBJ2-5|.|TRBD2
TGTGCCAGCAGTGAAATTCCGGTCATCGGGGGGGCAAAGACCCAGTACTTC
CASSEIPVIGGAKTQYF
>TRBV4-1|TRBJ1-1|.|.
TGCGCCAGCAGCCAGGGGCCATCGAACACTGAAGCTTTCTTT
CASSQGPSNTEAFF
>TRBV5-5|TRBJ2-6|.|.
TGTGCCAGCAGCTTGGTCGCGAGCTCTGGGGCCAACGTCCTGACTTTC
CASSLVASSGANVLTF
>TRBV28|TRBJ1-2|.|.
TGTGCCAGCAGTTTAACCTCAGGGTTAAATGACACCTTC
CASSLTSGLNDTF
>TRBV6-1|TRBJ2-5|.|.
TGTGCCAGCAGTGAATGGTATGGAGGGGGCACTGAGACCCAGTACTTC
CASSEWYGGGTETQYF
>TRBV28|TRBJ2-7|once|.
TGTGCCAGCAGCCGAGACAGGTCCTACGAGCAGTACTTC
CASSRDRSYEQYF
>TRBV2|TRBJ2-6|.|TRBD1
TGTGCCAGCAGTTTACAGGGGGTAGCGGGGGCCAACGTCCTGACTTTC
CASSLQGVAGANVLTF
>TRBV29-1|TRBJ2-2|once|TRBD2
TGCAGCGCCCGTCCGGGGGGCACCGGGGAGCTGTTTTTT
CSARPGGTGELFF
>TRBV6-4|TRBJ2-1|once|.
TGTGCCAGCAGTGACGGAGGGAGCTCCTACAATGAGCAGTTCTTC
CASSDGGSSYNEQFF
>TRBV21-1|TRBJ1-1|once|.
TGTGCCAGCAGCAAAGCGTCCGGGGGGCGACACCCCCATATGAACACTGAAGCTTTCTTT
CASSKASGGRHPHMNTEAFF
>TRBV2|TRBJ2-5|.|TRBD1
TGTGCCAGCAGTCTCGGACAGGGCACCGAGACCCAGTACTTC
CASSLGQGTETQYF
>TRBV28|TRBJ1-1|.|TRBD1
TGTGCCAGCAGACCGACAGGGGGAGCTGAAGCTTTCTTT
CASRPTGGAEAFF
>TRBV5-1|TRBJ2-3|.|TRBD2
TGCGCCAGCAGCCCGGACCTAGCGGGGGGCACAGATACGCAGTATTTT
CASSPDLAGGTDTQYF
>TRBV10-3|TRBJ2-1|.|TRBD2
TGTGCCATCAGTGTTGGGACTAGCGGGAGACAAGAAGTAGAACACTACAATGAGCAGTTCTTC
CAISVGTSGRQEVEHYNEQFF
>TRBV4-3|TRBJ2-3|.|TRBD2
TGCGCCAGCAGCCAACTACTAGCGGGGGGCACTCCTAGCACAGATACGCAGTATTTT
CASSQLLAGGTPSTDTQYF
>TRBV5-1|TRBJ2-7|.|.
TGCGCCAGCAGAAGGGACAACTACGAGCAGTACTTC
CASRRDNYEQYF
>TRBV19|TRBJ1-1|few|.
TGTGCCATCAGCCAGGGCACGGCTCGAGCTTTCTTT
CAISQGTARAFF
>TRBV14|TRBJ2-7|.|.
TGTGCCAGCAGCCAAGATTTGGGCGAGGGTGGCAGCGAGCAGTACTTC
CASSQDLGEGGSEQYF
>TRBV11-2|TRBJ1-4|.|.
TGTGCCAGCAGCTTAACACCACAGGGATCTAATGAAAAACTGTTTTTT
CASSLTPQGSNEKLFF
>TRBV4-3|TRBJ1-1|.|TRBD1
TGCGCCAGCAAAAAACAGGGGGTCGGAGTCCGGGCTTTCTTT
CASKKQGVGVRAFF
>TRBV18|TRBJ2-6|.|.
TGTGCCAGCTCACCGGCGGTTATCGTTGATGTGGGGGCCAACGTCCTGACTTTC
CASSPAVIVDVGANVLTF
>TRBV7-2|TRBJ2-7|once|TRBD2
TGTGCCAGCAGCTTAACTAGCGGGACCTACGAGCAGTACTTC
CASSLTSGTYEQYF
>TRBV28|TRBJ1-2|once|.
TGTGCCAGCAGTTTGGGTGGTGGGGCTGGCTACACCTTC
CASSLGGGAGYTF
>TRBV10-3|TRBJ2-7|.|TRBD2
TGTGCCATCAGTGCGGGACTAGCGGGAATCGAGCAGTACTTC
CAISAGLAGIEQYF
>TRBV7-3|TRBJ2-1|.|.
TGTGCCAGCAGCTTAACGGCTGCTAGCTCCTACAATGAGCAGTTCTTC
CASSLTAASSYNEQFF
>TRBV11-2|TRBJ2-5|.|TRBD1
TGTGCCAGCAACCCGGGACAGAGAAGACAAGAGACCCAGTACTTC
CASNPGQRRQETQYF
>TRBV4-2|TRBJ2-6|.|TRBD2
TGTGCCAGCAGCCAGACTAGCGGCTCTGGGGCCAACGTCCTGACTTTC
CASSQTSGSGANVLTF
>TRBV6-1|TRBJ1-1|.|.
TGTGCCAGCAGTGAAATCCGGGGTGTGACTGAAGCTTTCTTT
CASSEIRGVTEAFF
>TRBV11-2|TRBJ2-7|.|TRBD1
TGTGCCAGCAGCTTAGTCAGGGGGCGCGGCTCCTACGAGCAGTACTTC
CASSLVRGRGSYEQYF
>TRBV6-5|TRBJ2-5|.|TRBD2
TGTGCCAGCAGTTACGGGTCTAGCGGGCATCAAGAGACCCAGTACTTC
CASSYGSSGHQETQYF